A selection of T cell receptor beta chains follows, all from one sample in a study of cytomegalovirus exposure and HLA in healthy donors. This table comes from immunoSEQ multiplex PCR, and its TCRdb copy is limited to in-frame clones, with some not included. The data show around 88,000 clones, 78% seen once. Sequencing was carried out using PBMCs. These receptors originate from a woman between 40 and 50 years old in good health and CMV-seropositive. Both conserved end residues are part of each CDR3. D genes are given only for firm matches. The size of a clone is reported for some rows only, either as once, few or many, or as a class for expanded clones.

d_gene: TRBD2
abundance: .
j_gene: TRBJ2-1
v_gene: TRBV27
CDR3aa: CASSFTAREPYNEQFF
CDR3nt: TGTGCCAGCAGTTTTACGGCGCGGGAGCCGTACAATGAGCAGTTCTTC

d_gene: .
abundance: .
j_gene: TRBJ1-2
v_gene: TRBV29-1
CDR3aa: CSVVAGANGYTF
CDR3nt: TGCAGCGTTGTGGCAGGGGCAAATGGCTACACCTTC

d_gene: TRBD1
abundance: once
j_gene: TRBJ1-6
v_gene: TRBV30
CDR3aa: CAWKPPDRGYSPLHF
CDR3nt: TGTGCCTGGAAGCCTCCGGACAGGGGGTATTCACCCCTCCACTTT

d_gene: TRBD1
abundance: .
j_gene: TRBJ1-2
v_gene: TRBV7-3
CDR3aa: CASSPGQGMSGYTF
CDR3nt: TGTGCCAGCAGCCCAGGACAGGGGATGAGTGGCTACACCTTC

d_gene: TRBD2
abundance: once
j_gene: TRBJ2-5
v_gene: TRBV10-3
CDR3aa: CAISESAGGRETQYF
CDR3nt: TGTGCCATCAGTGAGTCGGCGGGAGGGCGGGAGACCCAGTACTTC

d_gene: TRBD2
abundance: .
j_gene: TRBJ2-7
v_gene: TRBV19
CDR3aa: CASSPRPTSGRTYEQYF
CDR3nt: TGTGCCAGTAGTCCCCGGCCGACTAGCGGGAGGACCTACGAGCAGTACTTC

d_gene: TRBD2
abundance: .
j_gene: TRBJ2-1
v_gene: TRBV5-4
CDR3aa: CASSLWPGLAEYNEQFF
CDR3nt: TGTGCCAGCAGCTTGTGGCCGGGACTAGCGGAGTACAATGAGCAGTTCTTC

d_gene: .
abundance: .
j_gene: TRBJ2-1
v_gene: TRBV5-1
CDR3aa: CASSPTDSPASEQFF
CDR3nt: TGCGCCAGCAGCCCGACCGATAGCCCCGCCAGCGAGCAGTTCTTC

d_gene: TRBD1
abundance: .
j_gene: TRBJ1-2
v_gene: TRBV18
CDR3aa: CASSPPSVGTGVDGCTF
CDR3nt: TGTGCCAGCTCACCACCGTCGGTCGGGACAGGGGTGGATGGCTGCACCTTC

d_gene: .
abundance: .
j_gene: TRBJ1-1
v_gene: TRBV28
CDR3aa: CAIKNSGTEAFF
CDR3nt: TGTGCCATCAAGAACTCGGGGACTGAAGCTTTCTTT

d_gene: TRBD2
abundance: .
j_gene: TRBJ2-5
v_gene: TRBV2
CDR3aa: CASSELAVQETQYF
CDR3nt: TGTGCCAGCAGTGAACTAGCGGTACAAGAGACCCAGTACTTC

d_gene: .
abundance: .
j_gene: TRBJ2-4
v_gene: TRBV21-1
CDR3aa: CATGTGYTKNIQYF
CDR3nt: TGTGCCACCGGGACAGGGTATACCAAAAACATTCAGTACTTC

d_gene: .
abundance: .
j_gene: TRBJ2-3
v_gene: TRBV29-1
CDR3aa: CSVEEPRHNTDTQYF
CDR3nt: TGCAGCGTTGAAGAGCCTCGACACAACACAGATACGCAGTATTTT

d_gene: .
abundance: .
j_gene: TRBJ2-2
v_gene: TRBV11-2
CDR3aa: CASSLDLGQGRTGELFF
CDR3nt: TGTGCCAGCAGCTTAGACCTCGGGCAGGGTAGGACCGGGGAGCTGTTTTTT

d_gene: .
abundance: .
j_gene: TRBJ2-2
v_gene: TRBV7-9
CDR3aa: CASSSPGLNTGELFF
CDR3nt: TGTGCCAGCAGCTCACCGGGACTCAACACCGGGGAGCTGTTTTTT

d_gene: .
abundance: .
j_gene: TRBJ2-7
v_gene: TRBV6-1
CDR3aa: CASRGQNAYEQYF
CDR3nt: TGTGCCAGCAGAGGACAGAACGCCTACGAGCAGTACTTC

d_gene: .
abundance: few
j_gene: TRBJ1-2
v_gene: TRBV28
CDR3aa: CASVSGLFTIPYGYTF
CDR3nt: TGTGCCAGCGTTTCGGGACTCTTTACCATTCCTTATGGCTACACCTTC